This T cell receptor (beta chain) was found in a study of blood T cell repertoires in COVID-19. Background on the study: Some COVID-19 samples were acute and others convalescent; all came from the United States, Italy and Spain. T cells, B-cell-depleted T cells, or PBMCs provided the cDNA or gDNA that served as material.

Original data processing: Amplified reference gene primers provided the basis for estimating nucleated cell counts. Measured with immunoSEQ multiplex PCR; TCRdb has only the in-frame clones, and not every one. V and J calls and clone size are given by that table; D and trimming were obtained from the DNA. The sample includes a few hundred thousand clones, 88% of them seen just once. The CDR3 extends over 16 amino acids. Sequencing input: peripheral blood. The V gene is TRBV21-1, the J gene TRBJ1-3; the table's D call of TRBD1 was not tested on the DNA. TRBV21-1 is recorded as a pseudogene. The clonotype comes from a man aged 55 to 70 who had recovered from COVID-19. Here the CDR3 reads CASSGTDSASGNTIYF. The CDR3 DNA reads TGTGCCAGCAGCGGTACGGACAGTGCCTCTGGAAACACCATATATTTT.